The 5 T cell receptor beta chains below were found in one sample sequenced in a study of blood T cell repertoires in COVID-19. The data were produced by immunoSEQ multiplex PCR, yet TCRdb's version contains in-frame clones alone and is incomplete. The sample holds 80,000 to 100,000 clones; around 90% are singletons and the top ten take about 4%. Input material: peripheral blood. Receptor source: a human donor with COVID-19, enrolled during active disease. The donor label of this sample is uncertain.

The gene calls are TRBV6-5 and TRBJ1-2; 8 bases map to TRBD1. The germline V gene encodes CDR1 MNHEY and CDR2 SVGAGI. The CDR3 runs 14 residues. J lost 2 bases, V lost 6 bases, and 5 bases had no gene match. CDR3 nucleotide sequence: TGTGCCAGCAGACGGACAGGGTTCAACTATGGCTACACCTTC. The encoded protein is CASRRTGFNYGYTF.

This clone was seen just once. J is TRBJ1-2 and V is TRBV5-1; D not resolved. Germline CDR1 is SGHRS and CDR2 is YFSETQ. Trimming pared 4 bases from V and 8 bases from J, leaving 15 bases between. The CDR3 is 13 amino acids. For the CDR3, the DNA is TGCGCCAGCAGCGATGAGAGTGGCGGCGGCTACACCTTC. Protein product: CASSDESGGGYTF.

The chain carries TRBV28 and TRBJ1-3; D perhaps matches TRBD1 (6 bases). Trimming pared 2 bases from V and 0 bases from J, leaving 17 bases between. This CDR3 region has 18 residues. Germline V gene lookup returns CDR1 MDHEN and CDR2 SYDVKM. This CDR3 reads CASSLGETGAHSGNTIYF. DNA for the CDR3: TGTGCCAGCAGTTTAGGGGAGACAGGCGCCCACTCTGGAAACACCATATATTTT.

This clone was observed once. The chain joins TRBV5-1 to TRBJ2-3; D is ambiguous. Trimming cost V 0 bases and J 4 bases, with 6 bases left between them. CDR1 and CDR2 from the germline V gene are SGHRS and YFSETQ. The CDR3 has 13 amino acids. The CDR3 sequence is CASSLDRPDTQYF. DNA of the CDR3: TGCGCCAGCAGCTTGGACAGACCAGATACGCAGTATTTT.

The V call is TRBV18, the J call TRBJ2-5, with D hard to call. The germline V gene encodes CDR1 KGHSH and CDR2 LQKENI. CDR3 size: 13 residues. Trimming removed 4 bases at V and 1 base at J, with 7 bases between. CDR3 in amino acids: CASSRQVQETQYF. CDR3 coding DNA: TGTGCCAGCTCACGGCAGGTCCAAGAGACCCAGTACTTC.